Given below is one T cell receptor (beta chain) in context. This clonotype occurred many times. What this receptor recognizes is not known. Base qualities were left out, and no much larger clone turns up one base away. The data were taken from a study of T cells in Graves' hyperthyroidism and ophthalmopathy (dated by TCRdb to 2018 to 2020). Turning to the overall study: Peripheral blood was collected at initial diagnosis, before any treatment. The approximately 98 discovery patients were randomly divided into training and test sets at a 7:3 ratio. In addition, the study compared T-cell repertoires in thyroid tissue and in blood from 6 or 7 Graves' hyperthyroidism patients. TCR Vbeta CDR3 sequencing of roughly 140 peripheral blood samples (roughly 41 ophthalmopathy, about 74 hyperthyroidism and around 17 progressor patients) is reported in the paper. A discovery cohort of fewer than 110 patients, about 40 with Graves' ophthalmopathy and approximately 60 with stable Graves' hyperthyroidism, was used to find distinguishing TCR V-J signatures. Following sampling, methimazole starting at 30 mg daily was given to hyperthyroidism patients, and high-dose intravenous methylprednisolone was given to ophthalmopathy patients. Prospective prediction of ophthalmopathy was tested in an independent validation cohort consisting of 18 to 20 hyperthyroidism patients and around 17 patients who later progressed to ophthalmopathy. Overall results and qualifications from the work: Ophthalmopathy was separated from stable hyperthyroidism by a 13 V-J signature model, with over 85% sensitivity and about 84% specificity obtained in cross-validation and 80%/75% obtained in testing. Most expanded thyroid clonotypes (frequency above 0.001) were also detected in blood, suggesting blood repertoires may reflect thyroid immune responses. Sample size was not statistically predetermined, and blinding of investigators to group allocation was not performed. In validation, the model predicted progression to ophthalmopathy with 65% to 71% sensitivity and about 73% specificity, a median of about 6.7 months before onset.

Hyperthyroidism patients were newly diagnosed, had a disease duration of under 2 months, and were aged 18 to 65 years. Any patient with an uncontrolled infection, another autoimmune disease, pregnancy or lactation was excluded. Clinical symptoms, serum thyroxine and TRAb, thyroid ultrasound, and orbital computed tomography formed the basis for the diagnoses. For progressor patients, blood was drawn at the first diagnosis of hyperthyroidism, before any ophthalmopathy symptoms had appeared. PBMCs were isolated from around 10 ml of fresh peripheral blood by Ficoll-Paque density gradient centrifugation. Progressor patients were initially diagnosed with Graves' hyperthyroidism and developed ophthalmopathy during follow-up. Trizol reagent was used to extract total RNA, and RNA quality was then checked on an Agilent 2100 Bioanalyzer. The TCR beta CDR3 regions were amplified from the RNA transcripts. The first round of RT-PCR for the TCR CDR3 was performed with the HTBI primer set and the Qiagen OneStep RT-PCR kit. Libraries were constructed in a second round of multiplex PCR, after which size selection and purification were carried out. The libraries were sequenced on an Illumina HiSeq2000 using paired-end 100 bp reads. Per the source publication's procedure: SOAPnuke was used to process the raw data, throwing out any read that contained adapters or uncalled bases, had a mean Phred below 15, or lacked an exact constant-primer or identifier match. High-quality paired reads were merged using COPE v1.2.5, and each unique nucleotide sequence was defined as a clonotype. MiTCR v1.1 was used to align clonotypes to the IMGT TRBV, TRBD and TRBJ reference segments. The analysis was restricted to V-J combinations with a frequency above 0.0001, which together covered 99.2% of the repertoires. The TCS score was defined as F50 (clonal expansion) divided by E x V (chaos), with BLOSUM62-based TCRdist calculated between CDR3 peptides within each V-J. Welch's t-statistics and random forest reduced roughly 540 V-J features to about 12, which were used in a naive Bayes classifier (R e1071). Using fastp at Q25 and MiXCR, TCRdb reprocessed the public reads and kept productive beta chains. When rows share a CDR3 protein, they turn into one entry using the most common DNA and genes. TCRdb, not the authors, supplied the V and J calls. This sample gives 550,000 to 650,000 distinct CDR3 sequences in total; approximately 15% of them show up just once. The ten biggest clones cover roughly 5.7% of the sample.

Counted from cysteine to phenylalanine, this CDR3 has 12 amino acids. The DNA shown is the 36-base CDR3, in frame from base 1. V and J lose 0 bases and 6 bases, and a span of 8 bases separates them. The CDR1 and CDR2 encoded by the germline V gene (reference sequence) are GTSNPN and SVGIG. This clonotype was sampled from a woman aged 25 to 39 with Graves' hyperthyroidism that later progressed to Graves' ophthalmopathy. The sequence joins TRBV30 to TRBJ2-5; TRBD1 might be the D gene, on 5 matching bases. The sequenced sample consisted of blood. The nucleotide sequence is TGTGCCTGGAGTGTAAGGGGAAAGACCCAGTACTTC. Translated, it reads CAWSVRGKTQYF. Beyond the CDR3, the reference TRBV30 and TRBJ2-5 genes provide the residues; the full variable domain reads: SQTIHQWPATLVQPVGSPLSLECTVEGTSNPNLYWYRQAAGRGLQLLFYSVGIGQISSEVPQNLSASRPQDRQFILSSKKLLLSDSGFYLCAWSVRGKTQYFGPGTRLLVL.